The 3 T cell receptor beta chains given below trace back to one sample, sequenced in a study of blood T cell repertoires in COVID-19. Measured with immunoSEQ multiplex PCR; TCRdb has only the in-frame clones, and not every one. This table has 95,000 to 100,000 clones, roughly 85% appearing once. Sequenced sample: peripheral blood. These receptors all stem from a woman in her 70s with active or convalescent COVID-19.

The chain combines TRBV7-3 with TRBJ2-3; 8 bases are a match to TRBD1. Germline CDR1 reads SGHTA; CDR2 reads FQGTGA. This CDR3 contains 14 residues. V lost 4 bases and J lost 1; bases outside the gene matches: 1. This CDR3 is CASSSDRGTDTQYF. CDR3 nucleotides: TGTGCCAGCAGCTCGGACAGGGGCACAGATACGCAGTATTTT.

The V and J genes are TRBV2 and TRBJ2-7; D is possibly TRBD1 (8 bases). V was cut by 7 bases and J by 5 bases, with 18 bases left in between. The CDR3 is 14 residues long. Germline V gene data show CDR1 as SNHLY and CDR2 as FYNNEI. The CDR3 protein is CASTLDRAGDEQYF. CDR3 nucleotides: TGTGCCAGCACCTTGGACAGGGCGGGGGACGAGCAGTACTTC.

The rearrangement joins TRBV19 to TRBJ2-4, with TRBD1 matching 12 bases. Germline V gene data show CDR1 as LNHDA and CDR2 as SQIVND (reference sequence). Trimming cost V 5 bases and J 1 base; bases outside gene matches: 3. This CDR3 comprises 16 residues. The CDR3 region has the DNA TGTGCCAGTAGTTCGGGACAGGGGGCGGCCAAAAACATTCAGTACTTC. Amino acids: CASSSGQGAAKNIQYF.